A selection of T cell receptor beta chains follows, all from one sample in a study of CD8+ T cells in alopecia areata. The assay was immunoSEQ multiplex PCR, and TCRdb's table has in-frame clones only and misses some. The top ten hold approximately 34% of the sample, which has 120,000 to 150,000 clones, approximately 65% seen once. Sample: CD8+ T cells sorted from blood. These receptors came from a human donor in good health. Each CDR3 is given with its conserved first and last residue. A D gene is named only where the DNA matches it firmly. Size is stated for part of the rows, as once, few or many counts, or as a class when the clone is expanded.

j_gene | v_gene | d_gene | len | abundance | CDR3aa | CDR3nt
TRBJ2-6 | TRBV4-1 | TRBD1 | 18 | NA | CASSHLPGQGTKANVLTF | TGCGCCAGCAGCCACCTCCCGGGACAGGGGACTAAGGCCAACGTCCTGACTTTC
TRBJ1-1 | TRBV29-1 | NA | 11 | few | CSVDASAEAFF | TGCAGCGTTGACGCTAGCGCTGAAGCTTTCTTT
TRBJ2-7 | TRBV13 | TRBD2 | 17 | NA | CASSPGLAGDQSYEQYF | TGTGCCAGCAGCCCGGGACTAGCGGGAGACCAATCCTACGAGCAGTACTTC
TRBJ2-2 | TRBV29-1 | NA | 12 | NA | CSAERGTGELFF | TGCAGCGCTGAACGAGGCACCGGGGAGCTGTTTTTT
TRBJ1-2 | TRBV9 | NA | 12 | NA | CASSVGGHGYTF | TGTGCCAGCAGCGTAGGGGGGCATGGCTACACCTTC
TRBJ1-3 | TRBV4-1 | NA | 15 | NA | CASSQRRGTGNTIYF | TGCGCCAGCAGCCAACGCCGTGGGACTGGAAACACCATATATTTT
TRBJ2-7 | TRBV6-5 | NA | 13 | NA | CASSYGLNYEQYF | TGTGCCAGCAGTTACGGTCTCAACTACGAGCAGTACTTC
TRBJ2-1 | TRBV4-1 | NA | 12 | few | CASSHNLNEQFF | TGCGCCAGCAGCCACAATCTCAATGAGCAGTTCTTC
TRBJ2-5 | TRBV6-5 | TRBD2 | 15 | NA | CASSPGTSGKETQYF | TGTGCCAGCAGCCCCGGGACTAGCGGAAAAGAGACCCAGTACTTC
TRBJ1-5 | TRBV4-1 | NA | 15 | NA | CASSQDQSPGQPQHF | TGCGCCAGCAGCCAAGATCAATCGCCCGGTCAGCCCCAGCATTTT
TRBJ2-6 | TRBV2 | NA | 15 | NA | CASSSTLSGANVLTF | TGTGCCAGCAGCTCTACCCTGTCTGGGGCCAACGTCCTGACTTTC
TRBJ2-1 | TRBV29-1 | NA | 17 | NA | CSVQPAPAGSSYNEQFF | TGCAGCGTTCAACCGGCACCGGCAGGGAGCTCCTACAATGAGCAGTTCTTC
TRBJ1-1 | TRBV27 | NA | 13 | few | CASSFGVLTEAFF | TGTGCCAGCAGTTTTGGGGTTCTCACTGAAGCTTTCTTT
TRBJ2-7 | TRBV29-1 | TRBD2 | 14 | NA | CSVVYVAGGYEQYF | TGCAGCGTTGTATATGTGGCGGGAGGTTACGAGCAGTACTTC
TRBJ1-2 | TRBV29-1 | NA | 14 | NA | CSVELTGGPYGYTF | TGCAGCGTTGAGTTAACAGGTGGCCCCTATGGCTACACCTTC
TRBJ2-7 | TRBV10-2 | NA | 14 | NA | CASSERGLPYEQYF | TGCGCCAGCAGTGAGAGGGGACTTCCCTACGAGCAGTACTTC
TRBJ2-1 | TRBV4-1 | NA | 14 | NA | CASSPRTAINEQFF | TGCGCCAGCAGCCCGAGGACTGCGATTAATGAGCAGTTCTTC
TRBJ2-7 | TRBV6-5 | NA | 14 | NA | CASSNIPYSYEQYF | TGTGCCAGCAGTAATATTCCATACTCCTACGAGCAGTACTTC
TRBJ1-2 | TRBV6-6 | TRBD1 | 14 | few | CASSPRTGIDGYTF | TGTGCCAGCAGTCCGCGGACAGGAATCGATGGCTACACCTTC
TRBJ1-1 | TRBV7-9 | TRBD1 | 17 | NA | CASSAEQGAMVGTEAFF | TGTGCCAGCAGCGCTGAACAGGGGGCAATGGTTGGAACTGAAGCTTTCTTT
TRBJ1-1 | TRBV2 | NA | 12 | NA | CASSERISEAFF | TGTGCCAGCAGTGAACGCATCAGTGAAGCTTTCTTT
TRBJ2-1 | TRBV18 | TRBD1 | 16 | few | CASSPQDRGGDNEQFF | TGTGCCAGCTCACCTCAGGACAGGGGTGGGGACAATGAGCAGTTCTTC
TRBJ2-7 | TRBV11-2 | NA | 13 | NA | CASSAGLTYEQYF | TGTGCCAGCAGCGCGGGACTGACTTACGAGCAGTACTTC
TRBJ2-7 | TRBV27 | NA | 13 | NA | CASSFSTSYEQYF | TGTGCCAGCAGTTTTTCTACTTCCTACGAGCAGTACTTC
TRBJ1-2 | TRBV11-2 | NA | 14 | NA | CASSLVSMEKGYTF | TGTGCCAGCAGCTTAGTGTCAATGGAGAAAGGCTACACCTTC
TRBJ2-7 | TRBV27 | NA | 15 | NA | CASSLLTGQVREQYF | TGTGCCAGCAGCTTACTGACAGGTCAGGTGAGAGAGCAGTACTTC
TRBJ2-7 | TRBV2 | NA | 15 | few | CASSEARGSIDEQYF | TGTGCCAGCAGTGAAGCTAGGGGGTCGATAGACGAGCAGTACTTC
TRBJ1-1 | TRBV5-6 | NA | 13 | NA | CASSLTGNTEAFF | TGTGCCAGCAGCTTGACAGGGAACACTGAAGCTTTCTTT
TRBJ2-7 | TRBV4-1 | NA | 16 | NA | CASSQDQQGSSYEQYF | TGCGCCAGCAGCCAAGATCAGCAGGGGAGCTCCTACGAGCAGTACTTC
TRBJ1-2 | TRBV27 | TRBD1 | 15 | few | CASSLVAGQVTGYTF | TGTGCCAGCAGTTTAGTGGCCGGACAGGTTACTGGCTACACCTTC
TRBJ2-5 | TRBV7-9 | NA | 15 | NA | CASSPGIQNQETQYF | TGTGCCAGCAGCCCGGGGATACAGAATCAAGAGACCCAGTACTTC
TRBJ2-4 | TRBV28 | NA | 17 | NA | CASTGRGQGFFKNIQYF | TGTGCCAGCACCGGGAGGGGACAGGGTTTTTTCAAAAACATTCAGTACTTC
TRBJ2-7 | TRBV28 | NA | 12 | NA | CASSFGRYEQYF | TGTGCCAGCAGTTTTGGTCGCTACGAGCAGTACTTC
TRBJ1-5 | TRBV19 | NA | 14 | few | CASSVGSGGRPQHF | TGTGCCAGTAGTGTGGGGTCCGGAGGGCGGCCCCAGCATTTT
TRBJ2-5 | TRBV11-2 | TRBD1 | 16 | NA | CASSYLTGGISETQYF | TGTGCCAGCAGCTACCTGACAGGGGGCATCTCAGAGACCCAGTACTTC
TRBJ2-1 | TRBV27 | NA | 11 | NA | CASSLGPEQFF | TGTGCCAGCAGTTTAGGCCCCGAGCAGTTCTTC
TRBJ2-6 | TRBV14 | NA | 18 | NA | CASSQGAWGLSGANVLTF | TGTGCCAGCAGCCAAGGCGCCTGGGGCCTGTCTGGGGCCAACGTCCTGACTTTC
TRBJ1-2 | TRBV7-2 | TRBD1 | 17 | NA | CATQVPGQGDGNYGYTF | TGTGCCACCCAAGTACCGGGACAGGGGGACGGAAACTATGGCTACACCTTC
TRBJ1-2 | TRBV5-6 | NA | 13 | few | CASSLGSDYGYTF | TGTGCCAGCAGCTTAGGATCAGACTATGGCTACACCTTC
TRBJ2-7 | TRBV16 | NA | 14 | few | CASSYSGPPHEQYF | TGTGCCAGCAGTTACTCCGGGCCCCCCCACGAGCAGTACTTC
TRBJ2-1 | TRBV7-8 | TRBD2 | 15 | few | CASSLTSGRADEQFF | TGTGCCAGCAGCTTAACTAGCGGGAGGGCCGATGAGCAGTTCTTC
TRBJ1-2 | TRBV19 | NA | 13 | NA | CASSISVGGILIF | TGTGCCAGTAGTATCTCGGTCGGAGGGATCCTTATCTTC
TRBJ2-1 | TRBV28 | NA | 10 | few | CASSLHEQFF | TGTGCCAGCAGTTTACATGAGCAGTTCTTC
TRBJ2-1 | TRBV7-6 | TRBD2 | 16 | few | CASSLGAGGGYNEQFF | TGTGCCAGCAGCTTAGGAGCGGGAGGAGGGTACAATGAGCAGTTCTTC
TRBJ2-7 | TRBV10-2 | NA | 14 | few | CASSVGGSNYEQYF | TGCGCCAGCAGTGTTGGAGGTTCGAACTACGAGCAGTACTTC
TRBJ1-2 | TRBV29-1 | NA | 12 | NA | CSVVRDAYGYTF | TGCAGCGTTGTGCGGGACGCCTATGGCTACACCTTC
TRBJ2-2 | TRBV29-1 | NA | 14 | NA | CSVAGAGFSGELFF | TGCAGCGTTGCCGGGGCCGGTTTTTCCGGGGAGCTGTTTTTT
TRBJ2-7 | TRBV6-5 | TRBD2 | 15 | NA | CASSYASGSSYEQYF | TGTGCCAGCAGTTACGCTAGCGGGAGCTCCTACGAGCAGTACTTC
TRBJ2-1 | TRBV5-4 | NA | 12 | NA | CASSEDYNEQFF | TGTGCCAGCAGCGAGGACTACAATGAGCAGTTCTTC
TRBJ2-2 | TRBV2 | NA | 15 | once | CASSDDTSNTVELFF | TGTGCCAGCAGTGACGATACTTCGAACACCGTGGAGCTGTTTTTT
TRBJ2-2 | TRBV29-1 | NA | 12 | few | CSCEGNTGELFF | TGCAGCTGTGAGGGGAACACCGGGGAGCTGTTTTTT